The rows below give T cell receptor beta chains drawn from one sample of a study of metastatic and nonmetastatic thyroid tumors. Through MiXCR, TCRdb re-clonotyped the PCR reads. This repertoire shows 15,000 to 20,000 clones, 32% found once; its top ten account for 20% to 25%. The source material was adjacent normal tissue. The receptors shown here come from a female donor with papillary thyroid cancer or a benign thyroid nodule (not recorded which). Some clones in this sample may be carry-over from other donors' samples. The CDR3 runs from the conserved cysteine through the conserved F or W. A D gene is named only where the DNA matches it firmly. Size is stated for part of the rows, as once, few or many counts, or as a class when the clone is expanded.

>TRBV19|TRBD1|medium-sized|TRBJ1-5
TGTGCCAGTAGCCCTGAGGACAGGGGCAATCAGCCCCAGCATTTT
CASSPEDRGNQPQHF
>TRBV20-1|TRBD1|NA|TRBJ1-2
TGCAGTGTTAAAAACAGGGGGCAGAACTATGGCTACACCTTC
CSVKNRGQNYGYTF
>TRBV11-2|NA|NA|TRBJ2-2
TGTGCCAGCAGCGATGGACCTCCTGGGGACACCGGGGAGCTGTTTTTT
CASSDGPPGDTGELFF
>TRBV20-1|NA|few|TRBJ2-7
TGCAGTTACTTAGATATGAGCTCCTACGAGCAGTACTTC
CSYLDMSSYEQYF
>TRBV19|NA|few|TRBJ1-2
TGTGCCAGTAGTATATCCGAGGGCTATGGCTACACCTTC
CASSISEGYGYTF
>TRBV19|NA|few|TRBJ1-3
TGTGCCAGCTGGGGATGGGGTCGAAACACCATATATTTT
CASWGWGRNTIYF
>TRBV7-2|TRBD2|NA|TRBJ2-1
TGTGCCAGCAGCTCGGGACTAGCGGGGGGGCAGCAGTTCTTC
CASSSGLAGGQQFF
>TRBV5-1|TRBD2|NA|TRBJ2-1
TGCGCCAGCAGCTTACGACTGAGCGGGGAATACAATGAGCAGTTCTTC
CASSLRLSGEYNEQFF
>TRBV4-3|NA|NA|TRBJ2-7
TGCGCCAGCAGCCAAGATGGCAACGAGCAGTACTTC
CASSQDGNEQYF
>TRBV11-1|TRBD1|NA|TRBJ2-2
TGTGCCAGCCAAGGGACAGGGAACACCGGGGAGCTGTTTTTT
CASQGTGNTGELFF
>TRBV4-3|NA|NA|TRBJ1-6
TGCGCCAGCAGCCAAGATGGAGGGTCCTATAATTCACCCCTCCACTTT
CASSQDGGSYNSPLHF
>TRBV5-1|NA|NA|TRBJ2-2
TGCGCCAGCAGCTTTGAGTACACCGGGGAGCTGTTTTTT
CASSFEYTGELFF
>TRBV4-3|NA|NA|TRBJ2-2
TGCGCCAGCAGCCAAGATGAGAACACCGGGGAGCTGTTTTTT
CASSQDENTGELFF
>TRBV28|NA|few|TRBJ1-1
TGTGCCACAGCCAGCTACACTGAAGCTTTCTTT
CATASYTEAFF
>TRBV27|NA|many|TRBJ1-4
TGTGCCAGCAGTTTCCGGGCTCATAATGAAAAACTGTTTTTT
CASSFRAHNEKLFF
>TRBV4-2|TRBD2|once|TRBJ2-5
TGTGCCAGCAGCTTGAGGGGACTAGCGGAAGAGACCCAGTACTTC
CASSLRGLAEETQYF
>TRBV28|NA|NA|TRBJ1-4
TGTGCCAGCGTTCGTTGGGCAGAGAACCCAACTAATGAAAAACTGTTTTTT
CASVRWAENPTNEKLFF
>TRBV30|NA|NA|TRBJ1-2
TGTGCCTGGAGTCAGGGTGGTACCTATGGCTACACCTTC
CAWSQGGTYGYTF
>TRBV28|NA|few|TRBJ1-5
TGTGCCACCCACGTCGGGGACGGACCCCATCAGCCCCAGCATTTT
CATHVGDGPHQPQHF
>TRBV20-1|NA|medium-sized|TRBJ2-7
TGCAGTGCTAGAGATAGCGCGGGGGCCGACGAGCAGTACTTC
CSARDSAGADEQYF
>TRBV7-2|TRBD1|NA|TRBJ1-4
TGTGCCAGCAGCTCTGACAGGGCTGATGAAAAACTGTTTTTT
CASSSDRADEKLFF
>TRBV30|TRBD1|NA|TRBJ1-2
TGTGCCTGGAGTGAAGGACAGGACTATGGCTACACCTTC
CAWSEGQDYGYTF